A single sample is the source of the 6 T cell receptor beta chains below, sequenced in a study of blood T cell repertoires in COVID-19. Assay used: immunoSEQ multiplex PCR; TCRdb lists only in-frame clones, some missing. The sample has about 160,000 clones; approximately 79% are singletons. Sequenced sample: peripheral blood. All receptors come from a woman aged 40-49 years with COVID-19, enrolled during active disease.

The chain uses TRBV4-2 and TRBJ2-6, with D unresolved. Trimming removed 4 bases from V and 0 bases from J, with 13 bases in between. Germline values: CDR1 LGHNA, CDR2 YNFKEQ. The CDR3 has 17 residues. The CDR3 DNA sequence: TGTGCCAGCAGCCTTGGCGGCCCGACCTCTGGGGCCAACGTCCTGACTTTC. Amino acid sequence: CASSLGGPTSGANVLTF.

A few counts support this clone. The chain uses TRBV14 and TRBJ2-1; TRBD2 matches at 7 bases. Germline V gene data show CDR1 as SGHDN and CDR2 as FVKESK. With V trimmed by 0 bases and J by 4 bases, 6 bases remained unmatched. The CDR3 contains 16 residues. The CDR3 DNA reads as TGTGCCAGCAGCCAAGATTGGCGGGGGATATACAATGAGCAGTTCTTC. Its protein product is CASSQDWRGIYNEQFF.

The chain employs TRBV4-2 and TRBJ1-4; 11 bases agree with TRBD1. V trimming: 0 bases; J trimming: 8 bases; junction bases outside the gene matches: 2. Per germline, CDR1 LGHNA and CDR2 YNFKEQ. The CDR3 totals 15 residues. For the CDR3, the DNA is TGTGCCAGCAGCCAAGAAGGGACAGGGGGGGAAAAACTGTTTTTT. Translation: CASSQEGTGGEKLFF.

This clone was seen only a few times. This chain joins TRBV11-2 and TRBJ2-3; 7 positions match TRBD1. CDR3 length: 14 amino acids. The germline CDR1 and CDR2 sequences are SGHAT and FQNNGV. Unmatched junction bases numbered 12, after V lost 5 bases and J lost 10 bases. CDR3 DNA: TGTGCCAGCAGCCTAGTGACAGGGACGGTTGCGCAGTATTTT. Amino acid sequence: CASSLVTGTVAQYF.

The chain employs TRBV19 and TRBJ2-4; TRBD2 agrees at 7 bases. The trim removed 3 bases at V and 0 bases at J, leaving 5 bases unmatched. The CDR3 length is 16 residues. The V gene's germline CDR1 is LNHDA and CDR2 SQIVND (reference sequence). The CDR3 sequence: CASSIGGTLAKNIQYF. In DNA form, the CDR3 reads TGTGCCAGTAGTATCGGGGGGACCCTAGCCAAAAACATTCAGTACTTC.

This clone has more than one count but fewer than ten. V and J are TRBV7-9 and TRBJ2-1; no reliable D call. The ends were cut back, 0 bases at V and 8 bases at J, with 11 bases in the middle. Germline lookup yields CDR1 SEHNR and CDR2 FQNEAQ (reference sequence). The CDR3 consists of 14 residues. The CDR3 protein is CASSLALSPHEQFF. The CDR3 bases are TGTGCCAGCAGCTTAGCGCTTAGTCCCCATGAGCAGTTCTTC. Full variable domain (missing parts from reference TRBV7-9 and TRBJ2-1): DTGVSQNPRHKITKRGQNVTFRCDPISEHNRLYWYRQTLGQGPEFLTYFQNEAQLEKSRLLSDRFSAERPKGSFSTLEIQRTEQGDSAMYLCASSLALSPHEQFFGPGTRLTVL.